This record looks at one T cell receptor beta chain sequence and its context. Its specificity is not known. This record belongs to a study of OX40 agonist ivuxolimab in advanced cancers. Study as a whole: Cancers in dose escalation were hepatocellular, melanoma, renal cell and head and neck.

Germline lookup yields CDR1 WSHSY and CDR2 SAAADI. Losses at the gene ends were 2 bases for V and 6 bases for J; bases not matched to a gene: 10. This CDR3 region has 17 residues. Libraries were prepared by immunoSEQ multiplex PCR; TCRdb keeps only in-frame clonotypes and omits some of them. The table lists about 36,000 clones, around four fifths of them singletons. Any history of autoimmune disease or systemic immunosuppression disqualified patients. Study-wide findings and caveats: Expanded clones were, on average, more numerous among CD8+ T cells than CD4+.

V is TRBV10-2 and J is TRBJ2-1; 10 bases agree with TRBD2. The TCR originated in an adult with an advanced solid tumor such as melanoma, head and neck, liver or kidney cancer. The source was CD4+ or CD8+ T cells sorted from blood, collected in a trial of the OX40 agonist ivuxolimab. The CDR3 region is CASSEGSGGSRRNEQFF. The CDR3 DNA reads TGCGCCAGCAGTGAGGGTAGCGGGGGGTCCCGTCGCAATGAGCAGTTCTTC.